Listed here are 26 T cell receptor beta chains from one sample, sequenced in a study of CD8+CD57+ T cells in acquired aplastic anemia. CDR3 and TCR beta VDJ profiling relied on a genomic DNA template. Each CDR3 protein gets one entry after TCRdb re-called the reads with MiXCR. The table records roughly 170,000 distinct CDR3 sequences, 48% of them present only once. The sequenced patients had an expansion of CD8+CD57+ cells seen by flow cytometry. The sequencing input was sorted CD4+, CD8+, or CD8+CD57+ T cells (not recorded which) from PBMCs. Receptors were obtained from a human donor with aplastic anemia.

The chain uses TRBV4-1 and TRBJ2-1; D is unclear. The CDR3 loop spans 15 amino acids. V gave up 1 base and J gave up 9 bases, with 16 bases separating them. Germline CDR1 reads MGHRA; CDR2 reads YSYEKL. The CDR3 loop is CASSQAETRGFEQFF. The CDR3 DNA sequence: TGCGCCAGCAGCCAAGCGGAGACCAGAGGTTTTGAGCAGTTCTTC.

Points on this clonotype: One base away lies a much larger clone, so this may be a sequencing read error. CDR3 sequence (DNA): TGTTCCAGTAGTACCCGGACAGGGACTTCCAGCTCCTACGAGCAGTACTTC. Its translation: CSSSTRTGTSSSYEQYF. The rearrangement joins TRBV19 to TRBJ2-7, with 8 bases lining up with TRBD1. The CDR3 runs to 17 residues. Germline values: CDR1 LNHDA, CDR2 SQIVND (reference sequence).

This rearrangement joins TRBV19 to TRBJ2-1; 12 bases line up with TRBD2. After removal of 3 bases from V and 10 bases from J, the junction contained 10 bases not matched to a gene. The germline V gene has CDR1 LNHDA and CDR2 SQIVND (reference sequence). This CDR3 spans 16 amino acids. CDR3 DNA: TGTGCCAGTAGTATGCCCTCTAGCGGGAGGGCTAACGAGCAGTTCTTC. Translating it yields CASSMPSSGRANEQFF.

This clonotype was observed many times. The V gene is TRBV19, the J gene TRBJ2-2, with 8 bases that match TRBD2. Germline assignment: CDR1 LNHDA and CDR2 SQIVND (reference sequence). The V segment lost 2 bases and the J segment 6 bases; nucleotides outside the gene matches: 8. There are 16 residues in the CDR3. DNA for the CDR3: TGTGCCAGTAGTATATCGGGGGGGCCTTATGCCGGGGAGCTGTTTTTT. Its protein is CASSISGGPYAGELFF.

CDR3 DNA sequence: TGTGCCAGCACCGATCCGGGACAGGGGCCGTACGAGCAGTACTTC. This sequence encodes CASTDPGQGPYEQYF. This sequence joins TRBV6-1 and TRBJ2-7; 10 bases agree with TRBD1. The CDR3 has 15 residues. The V gene end was trimmed by 7 bases and the J gene end by 4 bases; junction bases not matched to a gene: 10. The germline V gene encodes CDR1 MNHNS and CDR2 SASEGT.

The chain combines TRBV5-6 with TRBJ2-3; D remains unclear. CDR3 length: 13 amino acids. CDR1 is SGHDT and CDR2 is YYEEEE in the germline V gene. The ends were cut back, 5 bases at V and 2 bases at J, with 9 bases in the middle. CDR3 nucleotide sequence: TGTGCCAGCAGTCCCCTAGACACAGATACGCAGTATTTT. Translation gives CASSPLDTDTQYF.

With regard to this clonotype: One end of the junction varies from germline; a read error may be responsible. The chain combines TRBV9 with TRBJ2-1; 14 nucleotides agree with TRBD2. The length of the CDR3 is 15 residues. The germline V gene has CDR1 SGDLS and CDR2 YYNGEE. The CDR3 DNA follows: TGTGCCAGCAGCGTCGCTAGTACGGGACTAGCGGGAGTGCACTTC. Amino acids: CASSVASTGLAGVHF.

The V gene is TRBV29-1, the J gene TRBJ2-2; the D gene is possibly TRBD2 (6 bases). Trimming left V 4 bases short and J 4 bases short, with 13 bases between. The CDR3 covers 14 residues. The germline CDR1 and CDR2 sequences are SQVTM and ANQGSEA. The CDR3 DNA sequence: TGCAGCGTTGCTGGAGCGGGTCCCACCGGGGAGCTGTTTTTT. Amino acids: CSVAGAGPTGELFF.

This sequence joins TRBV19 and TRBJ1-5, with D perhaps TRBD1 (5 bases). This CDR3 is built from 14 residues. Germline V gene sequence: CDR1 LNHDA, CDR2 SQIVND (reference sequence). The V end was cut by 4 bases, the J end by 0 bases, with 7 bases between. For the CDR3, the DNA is TGTGCCAGTAGTAGGGACTTTAGCAATCAGCCCCAGCATTTT. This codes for CASSRDFSNQPQHF.

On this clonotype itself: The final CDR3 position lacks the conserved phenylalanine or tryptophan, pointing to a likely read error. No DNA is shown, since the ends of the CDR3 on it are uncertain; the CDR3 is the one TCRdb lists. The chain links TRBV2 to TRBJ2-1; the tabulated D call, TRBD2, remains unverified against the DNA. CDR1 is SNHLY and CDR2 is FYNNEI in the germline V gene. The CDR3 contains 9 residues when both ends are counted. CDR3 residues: CASSEAGLA.

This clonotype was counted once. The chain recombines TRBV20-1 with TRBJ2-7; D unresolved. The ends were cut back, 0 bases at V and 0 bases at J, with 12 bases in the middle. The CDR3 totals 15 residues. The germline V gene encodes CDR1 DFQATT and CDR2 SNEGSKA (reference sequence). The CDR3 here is CSARDPARYSYEQYF. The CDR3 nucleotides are TGCAGTGCTAGAGATCCAGCGAGATACTCCTACGAGCAGTACTTC.

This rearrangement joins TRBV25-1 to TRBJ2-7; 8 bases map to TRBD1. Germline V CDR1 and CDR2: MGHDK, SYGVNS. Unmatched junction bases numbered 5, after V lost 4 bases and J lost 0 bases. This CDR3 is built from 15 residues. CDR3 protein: CASSATGGSSYEQYF. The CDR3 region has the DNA TGTGCCAGCAGTGCCACAGGGGGAAGCTCCTACGAGCAGTACTTC.

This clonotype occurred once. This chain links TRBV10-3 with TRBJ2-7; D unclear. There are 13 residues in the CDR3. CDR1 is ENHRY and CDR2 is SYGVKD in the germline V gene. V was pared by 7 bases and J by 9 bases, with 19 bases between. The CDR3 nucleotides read TGTGCCATCACCGACCCCTGGGTCCATGGGCAGTACTTC. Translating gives CAITDPWVHGQYF.

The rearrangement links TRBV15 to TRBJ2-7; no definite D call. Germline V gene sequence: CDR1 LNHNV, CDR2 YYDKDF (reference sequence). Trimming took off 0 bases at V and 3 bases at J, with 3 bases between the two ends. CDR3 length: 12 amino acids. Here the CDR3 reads CATSRDLYEQYF. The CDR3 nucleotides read TGTGCCACCAGCAGAGACCTCTACGAGCAGTACTTC.

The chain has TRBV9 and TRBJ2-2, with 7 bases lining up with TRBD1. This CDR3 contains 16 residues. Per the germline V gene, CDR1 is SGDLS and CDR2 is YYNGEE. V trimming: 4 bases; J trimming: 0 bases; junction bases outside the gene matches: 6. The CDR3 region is CASSKAGGANTGELFF. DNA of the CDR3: TGTGCCAGCAGCAAAGCAGGGGGTGCGAACACCGGGGAGCTGTTTTTT.

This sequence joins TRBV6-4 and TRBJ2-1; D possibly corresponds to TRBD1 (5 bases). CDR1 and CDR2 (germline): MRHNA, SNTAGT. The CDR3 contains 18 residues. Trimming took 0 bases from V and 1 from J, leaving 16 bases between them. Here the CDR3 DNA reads TGTGCCAGCAGTGACTCGAGCACAGGCGCTCTATCCTACAATGAGCAGTTCTTC. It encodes CASSDSSTGALSYNEQFF.

CDR3 region: CASRQGGPETQYF. CDR3 sequence (DNA): TGTGCCAGCAGGCAGGGGGGGCCAGAGACCCAGTACTTC. This chain uses TRBV2 with TRBJ2-5; either TRBD1 or TRBD2 may supply D (7 bases each). CDR3 length: 13 residues. Trimming shortened V by 6 bases and J by 4 bases, and 12 bases separated the two germline ends. Per germline, CDR1 SNHLY and CDR2 FYNNEI.

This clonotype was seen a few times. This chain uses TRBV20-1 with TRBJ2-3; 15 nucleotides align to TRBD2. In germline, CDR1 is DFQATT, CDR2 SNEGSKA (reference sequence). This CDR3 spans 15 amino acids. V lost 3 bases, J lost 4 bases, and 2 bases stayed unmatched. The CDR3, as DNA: TGCAGTGCTAGTCGGACTAGCGGGGGGGCAGATACGCAGTATTTT. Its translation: CSASRTSGGADTQYF.

In DNA, the CDR3 is TGCAGCGTTGAAGTGCGGGACACACAGAACACTGAAGCTTTCTTT. This encodes CSVEVRDTQNTEAFF. The chain combines TRBV29-1 with TRBJ1-1, with a weak D call TRBD1 (6 bases). This CDR3 is built from 15 residues. Germline V lookup: CDR1 SQVTM, CDR2 ANQGSEA. Between the trimmed V and J ends, which lost 1 base and 1 base, there was a span of 13 bases.

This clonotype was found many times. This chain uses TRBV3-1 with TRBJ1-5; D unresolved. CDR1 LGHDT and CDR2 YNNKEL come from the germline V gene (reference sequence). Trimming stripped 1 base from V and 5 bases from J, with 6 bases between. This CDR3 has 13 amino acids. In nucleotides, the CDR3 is TGTGCCAGCAGCCAAGCCCAGGATCAGCCCCAGCATTTT. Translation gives CASSQAQDQPQHF.

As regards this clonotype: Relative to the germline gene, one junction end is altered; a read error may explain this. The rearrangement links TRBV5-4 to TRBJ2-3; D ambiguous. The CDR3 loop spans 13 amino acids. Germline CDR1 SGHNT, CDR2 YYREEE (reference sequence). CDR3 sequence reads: CAGSLFGTDTQYF. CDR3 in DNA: TGTGCCGGCAGCTTGTTTGGTACAGATACGCAGTATTTT.

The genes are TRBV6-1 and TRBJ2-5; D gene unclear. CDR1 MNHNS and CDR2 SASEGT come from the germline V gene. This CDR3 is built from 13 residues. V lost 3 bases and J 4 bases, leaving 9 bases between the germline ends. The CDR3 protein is CASSENIRETQYF. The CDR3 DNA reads TGTGCCAGCAGTGAGAATATACGAGAGACCCAGTACTTC.

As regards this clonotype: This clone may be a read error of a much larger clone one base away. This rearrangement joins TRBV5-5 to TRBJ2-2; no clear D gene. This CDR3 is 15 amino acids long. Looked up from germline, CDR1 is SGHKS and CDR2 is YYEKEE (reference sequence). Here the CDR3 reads CAGSLAALDSGELFF. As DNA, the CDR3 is TGTGCCGGCAGCTTGGCCGCTCTAGATTCCGGGGAGCTGTTTTTT.

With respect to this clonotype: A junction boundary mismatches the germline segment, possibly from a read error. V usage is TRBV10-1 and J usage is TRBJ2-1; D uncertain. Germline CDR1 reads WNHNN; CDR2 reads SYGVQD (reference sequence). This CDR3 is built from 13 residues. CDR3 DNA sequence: TGCGCCAGCCGTGAGTCGGCCTACAATGAGCAGTTCTTC. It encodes CASRESAYNEQFF.

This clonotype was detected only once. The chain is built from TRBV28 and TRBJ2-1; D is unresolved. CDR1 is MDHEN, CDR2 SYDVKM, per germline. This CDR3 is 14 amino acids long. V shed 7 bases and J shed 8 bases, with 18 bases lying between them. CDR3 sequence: CASMPGSERDEQFF. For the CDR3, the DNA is TGTGCCAGCATGCCCGGATCGGAAAGGGATGAGCAGTTCTTC.

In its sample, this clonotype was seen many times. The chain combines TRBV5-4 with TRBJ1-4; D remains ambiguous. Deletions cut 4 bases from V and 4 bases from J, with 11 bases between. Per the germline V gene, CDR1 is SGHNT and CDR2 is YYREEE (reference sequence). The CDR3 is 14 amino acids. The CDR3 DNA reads TGTGCCAGCAGCCCTGATCTGTATAATGAAAAACTGTTTTTT. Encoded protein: CASSPDLYNEKLFF.